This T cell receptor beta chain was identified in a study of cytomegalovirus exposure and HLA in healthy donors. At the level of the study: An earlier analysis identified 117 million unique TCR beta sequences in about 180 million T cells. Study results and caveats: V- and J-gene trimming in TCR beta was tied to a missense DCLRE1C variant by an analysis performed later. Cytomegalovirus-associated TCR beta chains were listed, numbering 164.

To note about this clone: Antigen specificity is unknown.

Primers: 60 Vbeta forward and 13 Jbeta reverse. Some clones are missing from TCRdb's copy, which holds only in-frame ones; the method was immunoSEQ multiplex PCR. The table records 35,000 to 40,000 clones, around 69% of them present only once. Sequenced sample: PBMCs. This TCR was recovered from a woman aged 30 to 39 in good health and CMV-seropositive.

CDR3 nucleotides: TGCGCCAGCAGCCCTGGACAGGGTACTAGCACAGATACGCAGTATTTT. Its protein is CASSPGQGTSTDTQYF. The V and J genes are TRBV5-1 and TRBJ2-3; 8 positions agree with TRBD1. V shed 4 bases and J 0 bases; nucleotides not matched to a gene: 7. Germline CDR1 reads SGHRS; CDR2 reads YFSETQ. The CDR3 extends over 16 amino acids.